This is a list of T cell receptor beta chains from one sample in a study of vaccination effects on CD4 cells after COVID-19. Clones were sequenced by immunoSEQ multiplex PCR, and TCRdb holds only the in-frame ones, with some missing. The repertoire includes about 24,000 clones, around 79% of them detected once, and 7.8% sits in the top ten. The antigens of these receptors remain unknown. Sequenced here: CD4+ T cells from PBMCs cultured with SARS-CoV-2 spike peptides, sampled after COVID-19 vaccination. These receptors were collected from a human donor who received a COVID-19 vaccine. The CDR3 runs from the conserved cysteine through the conserved F or W. A D gene is named only where the DNA matches it firmly. A row's size may be missing; if present it is once, few, many or a size class.

>TRBJ1-5|NA|few|TRBV11-3
CASSSPTGYSNQPQHF
TGTGCCAGCAGCTCTCCGACAGGTTATAGCAATCAGCCCCAGCATTTT
>TRBJ2-7|TRBD1|NA|TRBV5-1
CASGTGHEQYF
TGCGCCAGCGGGACAGGCCACGAGCAGTACTTC
>TRBJ2-5|NA|NA|TRBV14
CASSQRDRDRETQYF
TGTGCCAGCAGCCAGCGGGACAGAGATAGGGAGACCCAGTACTTC
>TRBJ1-4|NA|NA|TRBV5-1
CASSFRGGYDEKLFF
TGCGCCAGCAGCTTTCGGGGGGGCTATGATGAAAAACTGTTTTTT
>TRBJ1-2|NA|NA|TRBV4-1
CASSQDPPRVSTYGYTF
TGCGCCAGCAGCCAGGACCCCCCCCGGGTCTCCACCTATGGCTACACCTTC
>TRBJ2-7|NA|few|TRBV5-1
CASSSRLGRRLNYEQYF
TGCGCCAGCAGTTCACGGCTGGGGAGGAGGTTGAATTACGAGCAGTACTTC
>TRBJ1-1|NA|NA|TRBV18
CASSPDSNTEAFF
TGTGCCAGCTCCCCCGACAGTAACACTGAAGCTTTCTTT
>TRBJ2-3|TRBD2|few|TRBV18
CASSVSGGSTDTQYF
TGTGCCAGCTCGGTGTCGGGGGGGTCCACAGATACGCAGTATTTT
>TRBJ2-7|TRBD2|once|TRBV2
CASSPGNGLGSYEQYF
TGTGCCAGCAGCCCAGGGAATGGACTAGGGTCCTACGAGCAGTACTTC
>TRBJ1-4|NA|once|TRBV6-6
CASSSHTGLGNEKLFF
TGTGCCAGCAGTTCGCACACAGGGTTGGGTAATGAAAAACTGTTTTTT
>TRBJ1-2|NA|NA|TRBV6-5
CASTGLDYGYTF
TGTGCCAGCACAGGGTTGGACTATGGCTACACCTTC
>TRBJ2-3|NA|NA|TRBV6-5
CAGRGAATDTQYF
TGTGCAGGACGAGGGGCGGCCACAGATACGCAGTATTTT
>TRBJ1-6|NA|NA|TRBV18
CASSPPRTDNSPLHF
TGTGCCAGCTCACCACCAAGGACAGATAATTCACCCCTCCACTTT
>TRBJ1-1|NA|NA|TRBV3-1/TRBV3-2
CASSQVRNTEAFF
TGTGCCAGCAGCCAAGTAAGGAACACTGAAGCTTTCTTT
>TRBJ1-2|NA|once|TRBV9
CASRHKTGLPNYGYTF
TGTGCCAGCAGGCATAAAACAGGGCTCCCCAACTATGGCTACACCTTC
>TRBJ1-2|NA|NA|TRBV5-8
CASSLDRGPYGYTF
TGTGCCAGCAGCTTGGATAGAGGGCCCTATGGCTACACCTTC
>TRBJ2-6|NA|NA|TRBV24-1
CATSFSGANVLTF
TGTGCCACAAGTTTTTCTGGGGCCAACGTCCTGACTTTC
>TRBJ1-5|NA|NA|TRBV5-1
CASSLDGANQPQHF
TGCGCCAGCAGCTTAGACGGAGCCAATCAGCCCCAGCATTTT
>TRBJ1-1|NA|NA|TRBV19
CASTLALVGTEAFF
TGTGCCAGTACCCTTGCCCTCGTAGGCACTGAAGCTTTCTTT
>TRBJ2-2|NA|few|TRBV6-1
CASSEWSTNTGELFF
TGTGCCAGCAGTGAATGGTCTACGAACACCGGGGAGCTGTTTTTT
>TRBJ1-5|NA|NA|TRBV19
CASSIEGRGNQPQHF
TGTGCCAGTAGTATCGAGGGGAGGGGCAATCAGCCCCAGCATTTT
>TRBJ2-5|NA|NA|TRBV11-2
CASSFSGEETQYF
TGTGCCAGCAGCTTCAGCGGAGAAGAGACCCAGTACTTC
>TRBJ2-3|TRBD2|NA|TRBV9
CASSVGGGSLSTDTQYF
TGTGCCAGCAGCGTAGGGGGGGGGAGCCTTAGCACAGATACGCAGTATTTT
>TRBJ1-1|NA|NA|TRBV9
CASSVDRAALEAFF
TGTGCCAGCAGCGTAGATAGGGCAGCCCTTGAAGCTTTCTTT
>TRBJ2-7|TRBD1|NA|TRBV7-9
CASSYLLGQGAGEQYF
TGTGCCAGCAGCTATCTTCTGGGACAGGGGGCGGGTGAGCAGTACTTC
>TRBJ2-1|NA|NA|TRBV3-1/TRBV3-2
CASSQHGASGTFYNEQFF
TGTGCCAGCAGCCAGCATGGGGCTTCCGGGACTTTCTACAATGAGCAGTTCTTC
>TRBJ2-3|TRBD2|NA|TRBV3-1/TRBV3-2
CASRLAGADTQYF
TGTGCCAGCAGACTAGCGGGGGCAGATACGCAGTATTTT
>TRBJ2-7|TRBD2|NA|TRBV6-5
CASSYPRFRSSGEQYF
TGTGCCAGCAGTTACCCGAGGTTTCGTTCTAGCGGCGAGCAGTACTTC
>TRBJ2-5|NA|NA|TRBV12-3/TRBV12-4
CASSLIEETQYF
TGTGCCAGCAGTTTAATTGAGGAGACCCAGTACTTC
>TRBJ1-1|TRBD1|NA|TRBV27
CASSIGQVNTEAFF
TGTGCCAGCAGTATAGGACAGGTAAACACTGAAGCTTTCTTT
>TRBJ2-1|TRBD2|NA|TRBV5-1
CASSLDAGAYNEQFF
TGCGCCAGCAGCTTGGACGCGGGAGCCTACAATGAGCAGTTCTTC
>TRBJ2-1|NA|NA|TRBV18
CASSLPRGNEQFF
TGTGCCAGCTCACTTCCCAGGGGCAATGAGCAGTTCTTC
>TRBJ1-5|TRBD1|NA|TRBV19
CASSIDPGTGNQPQHF
TGTGCCAGTAGTATAGACCCCGGGACAGGGAATCAGCCCCAGCATTTT
>TRBJ1-2|NA|NA|TRBV5-1
CASSLDRADYYGYTF
TGCGCCAGCAGCTTGGACAGGGCCGATTACTATGGCTACACCTTC
>TRBJ2-5|NA|NA|TRBV4-1
CASAATRQETQYF
TGCGCCAGTGCAGCAACGCGACAAGAGACCCAGTACTTC
>TRBJ1-5|NA|NA|TRBV28
CASSSRFDQPQHF
TGTGCCAGCAGTTCCAGGTTCGATCAGCCCCAGCATTTT
>TRBJ1-5|NA|once|TRBV20-1
CSASRGNQPQHF
TGCAGTGCTAGTAGGGGCAATCAGCCCCAGCATTTT
>TRBJ1-1|NA|few|TRBV18
CASSPQRARGTEAFF
TGTGCCAGCTCGCCCCAGAGGGCGCGAGGCACTGAAGCTTTCTTT
>TRBJ2-1|TRBD2|medium-sized|TRBV10-3
CAAGGVLDSYNEQFF
TGTGCCGCCGGGGGGGTCTTGGACTCCTACAATGAGCAGTTCTTC
>TRBJ1-2|TRBD1|NA|TRBV6-5
CASVETGLIFNGYTF
TGTGCCAGCGTGGAGACAGGGCTGATCTTTAATGGCTACACCTTC
>TRBJ2-7|NA|NA|TRBV19
CASSYSGSQGSYEQYF
TGTGCCAGTAGTTATTCCGGGAGTCAGGGGAGTTACGAGCAGTACTTC
>TRBJ2-1|TRBD1|NA|TRBV3-1/TRBV3-2
CASSHPQGAQFF
TGTGCCAGCAGCCATCCACAGGGGGCTCAGTTCTTC
>TRBJ2-2|NA|NA|TRBV19
CASTRGVDTGELFF
TGTGCCAGTACGCGAGGGGTTGACACCGGGGAGCTGTTTTTT
>TRBJ1-4|NA|NA|TRBV9
CASSVGHRARRTNEKLFF
TGTGCCAGCAGCGTAGGCCACAGGGCCAGGCGTACTAATGAAAAACTGTTTTTT
>TRBJ2-1|TRBD1|NA|TRBV5-1
CASRQGNEQFF
TGCGCCAGCAGACAGGGGAATGAGCAGTTCTTC
>TRBJ2-2|TRBD1|NA|TRBV10-3
CAISPGTGSTGELFF
TGTGCCATCAGCCCCGGGACAGGGTCCACCGGGGAGCTGTTTTTT
>TRBJ1-2|NA|NA|TRBV19
CASIVTGGPNYGYTF
TGTGCCAGTATTGTGACGGGGGGCCCTAACTATGGCTACACCTTC
>TRBJ2-2|NA|once|TRBV5-5
CASSATQVGELFF
TGTGCCAGCAGCGCGACACAGGTCGGGGAGCTGTTTTTT
>TRBJ2-1|TRBD2|NA|TRBV7-9
CASSLSGLASNEQFF
TGTGCCAGCAGCTTATCGGGACTAGCAAGCAATGAGCAGTTCTTC
>TRBJ2-7|NA|NA|TRBV2
CASMLVGSSYEQYF
TGTGCCAGCATGTTAGTGGGGAGCTCCTACGAGCAGTACTTC
>TRBJ2-6|TRBD1|NA|TRBV27
CASSSWTGDANVLTF
TGTGCCAGCAGTTCATGGACAGGGGACGCCAACGTCCTGACTTTC
>TRBJ1-2|NA|NA|TRBV25-1
CASSETSAGTGGYTF
TGTGCCAGCAGTGAAACGTCGGCAGGGACGGGTGGCTACACCTTC
>TRBJ2-2|NA|few|TRBV2
CASSDLRGTYTGELFF
TGTGCCAGCAGTGATCTCCGTGGCACCTACACCGGGGAGCTGTTTTTT
>TRBJ2-3|NA|NA|TRBV9
CASSLRDSTDTQYF
TGTGCCAGCAGCCTGCGGGACTCCACAGATACGCAGTATTTT
>TRBJ2-2|TRBD2|NA|TRBV10-3
CAISEVSGRAAGELFF
TGTGCCATCAGTGAGGTTAGCGGGAGGGCCGCCGGGGAGCTGTTTTTT
>TRBJ2-7|TRBD1|NA|TRBV6-5
CASSYAGGLNEQYF
TGTGCCAGCAGTTACGCAGGGGGCTTAAACGAGCAGTACTTC
>TRBJ2-3|NA|once|TRBV29-1
CSVVHGGGTDTQYF
TGCAGCGTTGTCCACGGGGGCGGCACAGATACGCAGTATTTT